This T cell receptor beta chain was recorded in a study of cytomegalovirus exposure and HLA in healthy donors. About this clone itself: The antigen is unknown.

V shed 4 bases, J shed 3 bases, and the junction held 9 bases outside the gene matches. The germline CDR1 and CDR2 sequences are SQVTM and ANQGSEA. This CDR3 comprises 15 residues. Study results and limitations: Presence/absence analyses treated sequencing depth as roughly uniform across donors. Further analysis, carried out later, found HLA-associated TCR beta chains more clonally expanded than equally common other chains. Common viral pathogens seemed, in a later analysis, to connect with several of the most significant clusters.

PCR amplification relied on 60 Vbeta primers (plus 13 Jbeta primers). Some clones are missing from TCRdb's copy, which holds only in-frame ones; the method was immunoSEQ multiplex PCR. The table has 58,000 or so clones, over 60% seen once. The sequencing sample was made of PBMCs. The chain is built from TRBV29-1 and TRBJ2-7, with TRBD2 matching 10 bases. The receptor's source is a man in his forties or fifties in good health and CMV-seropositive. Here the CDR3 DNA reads TGCAGCGTTGTACCTAGCGGGAGTGCAGGCTACGAGCAGTACTTC. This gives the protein CSVVPSGSAGYEQYF.